What follows are 30 T cell receptor beta chains derived from one specimen sequenced in a study of shared clonotypes between healthy human individuals. Produced via immunoSEQ multiplex PCR; TCRdb's table is partial and in-frame only. Altogether nearly 2 million clones are present, around 96% being singletons, with the ten largest covering roughly 1.2%. Selected positively for CCR7 and CD45RO-negative, naive CD8 cells excluded terminally differentiated effector memory CD45RA+ cells. The sample consisted of naive CD8+ T cells sorted from blood. The receptors come from a man between 18 and 35 years old in good health.

The gene calls are TRBV13 and TRBJ1-2; D is ambiguous. Trimming stripped 6 bases from V and 9 bases from J, with 11 bases between. In germline, CDR1 is PRHDT, CDR2 FYEKMQ (reference sequence). The CDR3 is 11 residues long. This CDR3 is CASRANGRYTF. The CDR3 DNA sequence: TGTGCCAGCAGGGCAAATGGGCGCTACACCTTC.

The rearrangement links TRBV5-1 to TRBJ2-1; no reliable D call. CDR1 and CDR2 from the germline V gene are SGHRS and YFSETQ. Trimming pared 9 bases from V and 6 bases from J, leaving 22 bases between. The CDR3 consists of 15 residues. The CDR3 region is CATTPGPQKANEQFF. CDR3 in DNA: TGCGCCACGACCCCCGGGCCCCAGAAGGCCAATGAGCAGTTCTTC.

The chain couples TRBV29-1 to TRBJ2-3, with D possibly TRBD2 on 6 matching bases. Germline V CDR1 and CDR2: SQVTM, ANQGSEA. The length of the CDR3 is 13 residues. V was cut by 7 bases and J by 0 bases, with 11 bases left in between. In DNA form, the CDR3 reads TGCAGCGCTTTACGGGAGAGCACAGATACGCAGTATTTT. This translates into CSALRESTDTQYF.

The chain is built from TRBV19 and TRBJ2-4; 9 positions agree with TRBD1. The V gene's germline CDR1 is LNHDA and CDR2 SQIVND (reference sequence). The CDR3 runs 16 residues. V was pared by 3 bases and J by 8 bases, with 11 bases of the junction left unmatched. The CDR3 reads CASSMPTQGAEHIQYF. DNA for the CDR3: TGTGCCAGTAGTATGCCGACACAGGGGGCTGAACACATTCAGTACTTC.

This CDR3 is CASSSGAATGELFF. CDR3 DNA: TGTGCCAGCAGTTCAGGGGCGGCCACCGGGGAGCTGTTTTTT. The chain combines TRBV27 with TRBJ2-2, with D tentatively TRBD1 (6 bases). Germline V gene data show CDR1 as MNHEY and CDR2 as SMNVEV (reference sequence). The CDR3 is made up of 14 amino acids. V was clipped by 4 bases and J by 4 bases, with 10 bases between them.

V usage is TRBV30 and J usage is TRBJ1-3; no reliable D call. The CDR3 has 15 residues. V lost 1 base to trimming and J lost 0 bases, with 10 bases between them. The germline V gene encodes CDR1 GTSNPN and CDR2 SVGIG (reference sequence). Here the CDR3 reads CAWSETDPSGNTIYF. CDR3 bases: TGTGCCTGGAGTGAGACGGACCCCTCTGGAAACACCATATATTTT.

The chain employs TRBV27 and TRBJ1-2; 7 bases line up with TRBD1. The CDR3 covers 13 residues. Per the germline V gene, CDR1 is MNHEY and CDR2 is SMNVEV (reference sequence). With 6 bases clipped from V and 7 bases from J, the junction kept 8 bases outside the gene matches. The CDR3 loop reads CASSPLTGFGYTF. CDR3 bases: TGTGCCAGCAGCCCCCTGACAGGGTTTGGCTACACCTTC.

The chain uses TRBV7-2 and TRBJ2-1; D might be TRBD1 or TRBD2, each matching 5 bases. Trimming removed 0 bases at V and 10 bases at J, with 16 bases between. The germline CDR1 and CDR2 sequences are SGHTA and FQGNSA. The CDR3 sequence is 15 residues long. CDR3 nucleotide sequence: TGTGCCAGCAGCTTAGCGCCGCTAGCATGGGACGAGCAGTTCTTC. This gives the protein CASSLAPLAWDEQFF.

The chain couples TRBV2 to TRBJ2-1; D perhaps matches TRBD2 (5 bases). Trimming stripped 4 bases from V and 8 bases from J, with 9 bases between. Germline lookup yields CDR1 SNHLY and CDR2 FYNNEI. The CDR3 totals 12 residues. CDR3 sequence: CASSGLLDEQFF. The DNA of the CDR3 is TGTGCCAGCAGTGGATTACTAGATGAGCAGTTCTTC.

This clone was found a few times. This chain connects TRBV28 to TRBJ2-5; TRBD2 matches at 10 bases. The CDR3 covers 17 residues. Germline-derived CDR1 and CDR2 are MDHEN and SYDVKM. Trimming cost V 8 bases and J 5 bases; bases outside gene matches: 17. CDR3 sequence: CASALWTSGLGVETQYF. In DNA form, the CDR3 reads TGTGCCAGCGCCTTATGGACTAGCGGACTGGGGGTTGAGACCCAGTACTTC.

The chain is built from TRBV2 and TRBJ1-1; 9 positions agree with TRBD1. V dropped 4 bases and J dropped 1; count of bases not matched to a gene: 7. Germline values: CDR1 SNHLY, CDR2 FYNNEI. CDR3 length: 16 amino acids. Written as DNA, the CDR3 is TGTGCCAGCAGTGGGGTACAGGGGGCGTGGAACACTGAAGCTTTCTTT. Its translation is CASSGVQGAWNTEAFF.

The chain carries TRBV5-4 and TRBJ1-2, with D maybe TRBD1 (5 bases). Trimming shortened V by 0 bases and J by 4 bases, and 19 bases separated the two germline ends. The CDR3 loop spans 17 amino acids. Germline CDR1 SGHNT, CDR2 YYREEE (reference sequence). The CDR3 loop is CASSLGVPGGSPYGYTF. CDR3 DNA: TGTGCCAGCAGCTTGGGGGTCCCCGGGGGGAGTCCCTATGGCTACACCTTC.

The V call is TRBV2, the J call TRBJ1-5; D is unresolved. This CDR3 comprises 17 residues. The V end was cut by 6 bases, the J end by 0 bases, with 18 bases between. The V gene's germline CDR1 is SNHLY and CDR2 FYNNEI. The CDR3 DNA follows: TGTGCCAGCAGCCCATCCGGGGTCGGGAATAGCAATCAGCCCCAGCATTTT. Its protein is CASSPSGVGNSNQPQHF.

This clone was seen only a few times. The chain recombines TRBV4-3 with TRBJ1-6; D remains unclear. Per germline, CDR1 LGHNA and CDR2 YSLEER. The CDR3 length is 17 residues. V was pared by 0 bases and J by 0 bases, with 9 bases between. CDR3 DNA sequence: TGCGCCAGCAGCCAAGATGTCCCCTTCTCCTATAATTCACCCCTCCACTTT. Protein sequence: CASSQDVPFSYNSPLHF.

The chain joins TRBV2 to TRBJ1-4; D remains ambiguous. The CDR3 spans 15 residues. From germline, CDR1 is SNHLY and CDR2 FYNNEI. Trimming stripped 8 bases from V and 8 bases from J, with 21 bases between. CDR3 in DNA: TGTGCCAGCTGTCCCCTAGACACAATGGAGGAAAAACTGTTTTTT. Its protein product is CASCPLDTMEEKLFF.

This clone has a single count. The rearrangement uses TRBV4-2 and TRBJ2-1; TRBD1 aligns across 9 bases. The CDR3 runs 16 residues. Trimming cost V 1 base and J 10 bases; bases outside gene matches: 11. CDR1 LGHNA and CDR2 YNFKEQ come from the germline V gene. The chain's CDR3 is CASSQGEGTGLEEQFF. The CDR3 coding sequence is TGTGCCAGCAGCCAAGGCGAGGGGACAGGGTTGGAGGAGCAGTTCTTC.

The chain has TRBV7-9 and TRBJ2-2; 9 positions match TRBD1. Germline CDR1 reads SEHNR; CDR2 reads FQNEAQ (reference sequence). After removal of 4 bases from V and 4 bases from J, the junction contained 7 bases not matched to a gene. The CDR3 sequence is 16 residues long. CDR3 sequence: CASSSTGGAGTGELFF. The DNA for the CDR3 is TGTGCCAGCAGCTCCACAGGGGGCGCCGGCACCGGGGAGCTGTTTTTT.

On this clone: This specimen includes other DNA sequences encoding the same CDR3. The chain combines TRBV29-1 with TRBJ2-2; 7 bases agree with TRBD2. The ends lost 7 bases at V and 0 bases at J; junction bases unmatched: 2. Germline-derived CDR1 and CDR2 are SQVTM and ANQGSEA. The CDR3 is 13 amino acids. CDR3 DNA sequence: TGCAGCGCCGGGACTACGAACACCGGGGAGCTGTTTTTT. This sequence encodes CSAGTTNTGELFF.

Written as DNA, the CDR3 is TGTGCCAGCAGTTCCTTACCTGTCCAGGGGGCAGGATCACCCCTCCACTTT. Its protein product is CASSSLPVQGAGSPLHF. The chain employs TRBV27 and TRBJ1-6; TRBD1 matches at 8 bases. The germline CDR1 and CDR2 sequences are MNHEY and SMNVEV (reference sequence). This CDR3 is 17 amino acids long. J gave up 10 bases and V 4 bases, and 15 bases lay outside the gene matches.

This chain links TRBV28 with TRBJ2-1; TRBD1 might be the D (6 bases). The germline V gene has CDR1 MDHEN and CDR2 SYDVKM. The CDR3 extends over 15 amino acids. V lost 6 bases, J lost 0 bases, and 12 bases lay in between. CDR3 residues: CASRKTGSSYNEQFF. The CDR3 DNA sequence: TGTGCCAGCAGAAAAACAGGGAGCTCCTACAATGAGCAGTTCTTC.

About this clone itself: This same CDR3 is encoded by further DNA sequences in the sample. The chain joins TRBV7-9 to TRBJ2-7, with D uncertain. Trimming cost V 2 bases and J 3 bases, with 5 bases left between them. The germline CDR1 and CDR2 sequences are SEHNR and FQNEAQ (reference sequence). This CDR3 has 12 amino acids. The DNA of the CDR3 is TGTGCCAGCAGCTTATTAGACTACGAGCAGTACTTC. Translation: CASSLLDYEQYF. Together with reference TRBV7-9 and TRBJ2-7, the CDR3 gives the full variable domain: DTGVSQNPRHKITKRGQNVTFRCDPISEHNRLYWYRQTLGQGPEFLTYFQNEAQLEKSRLLSDRFSAERPKGSFSTLEIQRTEQGDSAMYLCASSLLDYEQYFGPGTRLTVT.

This sequence joins TRBV4-1 and TRBJ1-1, with no clear D. Germline-derived CDR1 and CDR2 are MGHRA and YSYEKL. The V and J ends lost 1 base and 0 bases respectively, with 9 bases between them. CDR3 size: 15 residues. CDR3 coding DNA: TGCGCCAGCAGCCAAGGCGGGAATTTGAACACTGAAGCTTTCTTT. Its protein product is CASSQGGNLNTEAFF.

The chain employs TRBV4-3 and TRBJ2-2, with D perhaps given as TRBD1 or TRBD2 (5 bases each). The ends were cut back, 3 bases at V and 2 bases at J, with 13 bases in the middle. The CDR3 is 16 amino acids. Germline CDR1 LGHNA, CDR2 YSLEER. CDR3 loop: CASSHLGPPNTGELFF. The DNA of the CDR3 is TGCGCCAGCAGCCATCTGGGACCGCCTAACACCGGGGAGCTGTTTTTT.

The chain employs TRBV27 and TRBJ2-2; a possible D gene is TRBD1 (5 bases). This CDR3 region has 15 residues. The germline V gene encodes CDR1 MNHEY and CDR2 SMNVEV (reference sequence). Between the trimmed V and J ends, which lost 5 bases and 0 bases, there was a span of 10 bases. DNA for the CDR3: TGTGCCAGCAGTCCCCGACAGACGAACACCGGGGAGCTGTTTTTT. Its translation is CASSPRQTNTGELFF.

Notes on this clone: Other nucleotide sequences from this sample produce the same CDR3. The CDR3 loop reads CASSIVPGIYNEQFF. Here the CDR3 DNA reads TGTGCCAGTAGTATAGTTCCCGGGATCTACAATGAGCAGTTCTTC. V usage is TRBV19 and J usage is TRBJ2-1; maybe TRBD2 (5 bases). The V and J ends lost 1 base and 3 bases respectively, with 10 bases between them. The CDR3 runs 15 residues. Germline values: CDR1 LNHDA, CDR2 SQIVND (reference sequence).

The V gene is TRBV10-2, the J gene TRBJ2-1; 7 positions match TRBD1. CDR3 size: 13 residues. V lost 4 bases, J lost 9 bases, and 6 bases stayed unmatched. CDR1 is WSHSY and CDR2 is SAAADI in the germline V gene. Here the CDR3 reads CASSGDREVEQFF. The CDR3 nucleotides read TGCGCCAGCAGTGGAGACAGGGAAGTTGAGCAGTTCTTC.

The chain uses TRBV28 and TRBJ2-7, with D perhaps matching TRBD1 (5 bases). Germline values: CDR1 MDHEN, CDR2 SYDVKM. V dropped 4 bases and J dropped 7 bases, with 17 bases sitting between them. This CDR3 has 14 residues. The CDR3 sequence is CASSSPFGAPEQYF. As DNA, the CDR3 is TGTGCCAGCAGTTCCCCCTTTGGGGCCCCAGAGCAGTACTTC.

This rearrangement joins TRBV7-9 to TRBJ2-1; perhaps TRBD2 as D (5 bases). Germline V CDR1 and CDR2: SEHNR, FQNEAQ (reference sequence). Trimming stripped 4 bases from V and 5 bases from J, with 15 bases between. This CDR3 is 15 amino acids long. The CDR3 DNA reads TGTGCCAGCAGCTACACTTACGGGAAGCACAATGAGCAGTTCTTC. This sequence encodes CASSYTYGKHNEQFF.

CDR3 in amino acids: CSVIDRGNYEQYF. Written as DNA, the CDR3 is TGCAGCGTTATTGACAGGGGCAACTACGAGCAGTACTTC. The chain links TRBV29-1 to TRBJ2-7; 8 bases agree with TRBD1. CDR3 length: 13 residues. The V segment lost 5 bases and the J segment 3 bases; nucleotides outside the gene matches: 6. CDR1 and CDR2 (germline): SQVTM, ANQGSEA.

The V gene is TRBV12-5, the J gene TRBJ1-6; D might be TRBD1 (6 bases). Germline V gene data show CDR1 as LGHNT and CDR2 as FRNRAP. The CDR3 runs 18 residues. V was pared by 7 bases and J by 0 bases, with 19 bases between. The CDR3 nucleotides read TGTGCTAGTGCCCGCCGGGACACGTTCAGCTCCTATAATTCACCCCTCCACTTT. Protein sequence: CASARRDTFSSYNSPLHF.